This T cell receptor (beta chain) was sequenced for a study of blood T cell repertoires in COVID-19 (TCRdb year 2020). For the study in its entirety: Samples covering the acute and convalescent phases of COVID-19 were provided by collaborators in the United States, Italy and Spain. The prospective study material was composed of cDNA or gDNA derived from T cells, B-cell-depleted T cells, or PBMCs. Subjects who had been exposed to COVID-19, were actively infected with it, or had recovered from it provided the deeply sampled blood TCRbeta repertoires that made up the dataset. A freely available public database, intended as a resource for researchers studying the immune response to SARS-CoV-2, is where the repertoires were released. Samples were obtained from the ongoing ImmuneRACE study (first 160 participants) and from roughly 1,300 subjects provided by 6 global collaborators. Nearly every sample came with metadata listing a de-identified subject ID, COVID-19 status, age in years and sex. HLA class I and class II types, where available, came from metadata supplied by the sample provider rather than from assay-based typing.

TCRbeta CDR3 regions were amplified from genomic DNA by means of the immunoSEQ Assay, a bias-controlled multiplex PCR. On the study's bioinformatics: The number of nucleated cells in each sample was estimated by amplification of reference gene primers within the assay. To quantify the absolute abundance of each unique TCRbeta CDR3 rearrangement, sequence reads were collapsed and filtered. For each sample, productive Simpson clonality was calculated as the square root of Simpson's diversity index over productive rearrangements. The table was pulled from immuneACCESS by TCRdb, which kept in-frame rearrangements only. Such tables lose some clones; where checked, under half of the loss comes from unresolved V genes, and the rest has no known cause. V and J calls and clone size are those listed in that table; D and trimming were worked out from the DNA. A total of about 140,000 clones appear in this sample, 70% to 85% of them only once. Of the sample, 3% to 4.5% is held by the ten largest clones.

Study-wide findings and limitations: The quantity of clinical and demographic metadata differed by source and by participant and was supplied without curation.

Collaborating institutions collected whole blood in K2EDTA tubes following their own protocols. For TCRbeta analysis, collaborators shipped samples in one of three forms: frozen whole blood, isolated PBMCs, or DNA extracted from either of those sample types. CDR1 and CDR2 (MNHEY, SMNVEV) derive from the germline V gene (reference sequence). V drops 5 bases and J drops 1 base, leaving 9 bases in between. The CDR3 measures 13 amino acids from cysteine to phenylalanine. This entry keeps only the CDR3 DNA: 39 bases, framed from base 1. About this clone itself: The antigen this receptor binds is unknown. The sample holds no much larger clone one base away, and base qualities are not on file.

The sequenced material came from peripheral blood. Rearrangement joined TRBV27 to TRBJ2-7; the D gene is not confidently resolved. The sequence was obtained from a man aged 55 to 70 with acute or convalescent COVID-19. CDR3 region: CASSTTRSYEQYF. The base sequence is TGTGCCAGCAGTACGACACGTTCCTACGAGCAGTACTTC.